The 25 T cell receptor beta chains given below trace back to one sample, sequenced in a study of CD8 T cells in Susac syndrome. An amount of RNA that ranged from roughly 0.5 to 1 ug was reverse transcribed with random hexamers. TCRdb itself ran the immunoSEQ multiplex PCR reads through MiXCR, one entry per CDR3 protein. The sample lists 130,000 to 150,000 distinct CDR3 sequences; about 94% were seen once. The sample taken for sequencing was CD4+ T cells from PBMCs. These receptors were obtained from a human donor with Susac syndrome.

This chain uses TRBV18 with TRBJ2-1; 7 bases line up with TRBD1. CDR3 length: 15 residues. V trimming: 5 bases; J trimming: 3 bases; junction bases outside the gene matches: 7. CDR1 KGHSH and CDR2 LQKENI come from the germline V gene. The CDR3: CASSTRQGDYNEQFF. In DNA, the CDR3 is TGTGCCAGCTCAACCCGACAGGGAGACTACAATGAGCAGTTCTTC.

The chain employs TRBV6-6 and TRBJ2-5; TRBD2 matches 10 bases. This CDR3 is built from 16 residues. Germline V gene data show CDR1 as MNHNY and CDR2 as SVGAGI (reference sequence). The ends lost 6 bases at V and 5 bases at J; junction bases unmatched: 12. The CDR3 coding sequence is TGTGCCAGCAGCAGGACTAGCGGTCCTTTCGGGGAGACCCAGTACTTC. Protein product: CASSRTSGPFGETQYF.

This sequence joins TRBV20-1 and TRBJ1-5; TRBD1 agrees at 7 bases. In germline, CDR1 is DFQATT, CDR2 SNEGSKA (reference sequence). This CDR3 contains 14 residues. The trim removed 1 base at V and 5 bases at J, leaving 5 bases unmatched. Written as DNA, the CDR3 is TGCAGTGCTAGAGGGGGGACAGTTGATCAGCCCCAGCATTTT. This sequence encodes CSARGGTVDQPQHF.

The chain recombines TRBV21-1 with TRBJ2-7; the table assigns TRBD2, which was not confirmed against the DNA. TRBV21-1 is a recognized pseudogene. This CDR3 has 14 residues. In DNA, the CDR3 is TGTGCCAGCAGCAAAGATGAGGGCAGCTACGAGCAGTACTTC. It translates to CASSKDEGSYEQYF.

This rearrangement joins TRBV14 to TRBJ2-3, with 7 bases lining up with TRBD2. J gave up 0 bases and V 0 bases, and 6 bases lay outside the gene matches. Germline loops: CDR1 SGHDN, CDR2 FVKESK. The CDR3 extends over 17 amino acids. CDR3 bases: TGTGCCAGCAGCCAAGATCTGGGGACTAAAAGCACAGATACGCAGTATTTT. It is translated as CASSQDLGTKSTDTQYF. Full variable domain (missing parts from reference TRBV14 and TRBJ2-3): EAGVTQFPSHSVIEKGQTVTLRCDPISGHDNLYWYRRVMGKEIKFLLHFVKESKQDESGMPNNRFLAERTGGTYSTLKVQPAELEDSGVYFCASSQDLGTKSTDTQYFGPGTRLTVL.

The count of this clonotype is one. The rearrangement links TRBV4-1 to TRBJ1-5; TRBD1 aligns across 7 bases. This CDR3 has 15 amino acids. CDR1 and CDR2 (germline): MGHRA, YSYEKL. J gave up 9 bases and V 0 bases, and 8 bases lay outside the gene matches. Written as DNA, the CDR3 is TGCGCCAGCAGCCAAGATCTTACGAGGGGGCCGCCCCAGCATTTT. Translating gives CASSQDLTRGPPQHF.

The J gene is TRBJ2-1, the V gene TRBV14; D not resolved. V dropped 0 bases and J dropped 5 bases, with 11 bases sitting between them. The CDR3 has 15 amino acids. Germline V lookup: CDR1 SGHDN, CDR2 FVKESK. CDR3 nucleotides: TGTGCCAGCAGCCAAGATCCCGGGTTAGACAATGAGCAGTTCTTC. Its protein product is CASSQDPGLDNEQFF.

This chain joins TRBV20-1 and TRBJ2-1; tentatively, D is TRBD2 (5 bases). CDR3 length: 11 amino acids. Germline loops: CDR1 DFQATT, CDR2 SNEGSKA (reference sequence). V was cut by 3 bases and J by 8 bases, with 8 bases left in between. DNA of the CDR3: TGCAGTGCTAGCCCGGACTATGAGCAGTTCTTC. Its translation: CSASPDYEQFF.

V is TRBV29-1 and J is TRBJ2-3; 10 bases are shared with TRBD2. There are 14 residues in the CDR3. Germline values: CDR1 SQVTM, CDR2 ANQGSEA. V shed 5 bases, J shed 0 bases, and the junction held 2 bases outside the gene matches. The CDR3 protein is CSVKTSGSTDTQYF. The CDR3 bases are TGCAGCGTTAAGACTAGCGGGAGCACAGATACGCAGTATTTT.

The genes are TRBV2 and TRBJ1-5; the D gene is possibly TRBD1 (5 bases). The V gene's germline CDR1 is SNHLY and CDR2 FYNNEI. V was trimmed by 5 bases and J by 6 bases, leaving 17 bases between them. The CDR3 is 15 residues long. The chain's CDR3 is CASSREGGARQPQHF. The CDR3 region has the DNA TGTGCCAGCAGTCGCGAGGGTGGGGCGCGTCAGCCCCAGCATTTT.

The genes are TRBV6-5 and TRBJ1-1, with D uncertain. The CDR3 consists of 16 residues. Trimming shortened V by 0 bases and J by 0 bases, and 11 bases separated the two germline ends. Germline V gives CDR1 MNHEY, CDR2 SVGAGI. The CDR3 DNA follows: TGTGCCAGCAGTTACTCGAGTGCGGTGATGAACACTGAAGCTTTCTTT. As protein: CASSYSSAVMNTEAFF.

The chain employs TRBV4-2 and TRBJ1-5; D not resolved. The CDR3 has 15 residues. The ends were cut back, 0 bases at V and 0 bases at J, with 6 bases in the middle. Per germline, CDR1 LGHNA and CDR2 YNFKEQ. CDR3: CASSQEMYSNQPQHF. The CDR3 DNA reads TGTGCCAGCAGCCAAGAGATGTATAGCAATCAGCCCCAGCATTTT.

CDR3 region: CASSPLTSGPYEQYF. CDR3 in DNA: TGTGCCAGCAGCCCGTTAACTAGCGGACCCTACGAGCAGTACTTC. The chain couples TRBV27 to TRBJ2-7, with 8 nucleotides matching TRBD2. Germline V lookup: CDR1 MNHEY, CDR2 SMNVEV (reference sequence). V was clipped by 6 bases and J by 2 bases; unmatched bases: 9. CDR3 length equals 15 residues.

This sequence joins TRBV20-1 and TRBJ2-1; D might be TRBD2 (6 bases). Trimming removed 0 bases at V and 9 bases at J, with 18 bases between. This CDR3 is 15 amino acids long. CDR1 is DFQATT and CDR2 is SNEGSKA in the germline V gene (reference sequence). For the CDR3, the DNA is TGCAGTGCTAGAGATGTAGCGGAGGGGCCTTCTGAGCAGTTCTTC. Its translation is CSARDVAEGPSEQFF.

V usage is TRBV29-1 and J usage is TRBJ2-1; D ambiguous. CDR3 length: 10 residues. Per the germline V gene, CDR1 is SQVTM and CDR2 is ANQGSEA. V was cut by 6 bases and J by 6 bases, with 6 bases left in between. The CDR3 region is CSVATNEQFF. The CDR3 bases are TGCAGCGTCGCTACCAATGAGCAGTTCTTC.

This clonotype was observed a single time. CDR3 sequence (DNA): TGCGCCAGCAGCTCTACAGGGGGCGCCCCCGGCGAGCAGTACTTC. Its translation is CASSSTGGAPGEQYF. This chain links TRBV5-1 with TRBJ2-7; 9 positions match TRBD1. CDR1 and CDR2 (germline): SGHRS, YFSETQ. V lost 3 bases and J lost 6; bases outside the gene matches: 10. The CDR3 has 15 amino acids.

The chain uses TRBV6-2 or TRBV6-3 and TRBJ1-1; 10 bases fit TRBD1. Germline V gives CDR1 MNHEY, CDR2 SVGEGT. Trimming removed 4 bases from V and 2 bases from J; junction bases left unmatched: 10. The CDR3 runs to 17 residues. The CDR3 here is CASSFSPRTGGNTEAFF. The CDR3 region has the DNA TGTGCCAGCAGTTTCTCCCCTCGGACAGGGGGAAACACTGAAGCTTTCTTT.

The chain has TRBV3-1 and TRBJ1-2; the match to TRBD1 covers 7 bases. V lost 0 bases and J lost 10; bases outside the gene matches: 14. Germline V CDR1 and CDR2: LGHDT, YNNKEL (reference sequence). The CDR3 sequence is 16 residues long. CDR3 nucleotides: TGTGCCAGCAGCCAAGAGACGGGGGGCAGGGGGTGGTCCTACACCTTC. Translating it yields CASSQETGGRGWSYTF.

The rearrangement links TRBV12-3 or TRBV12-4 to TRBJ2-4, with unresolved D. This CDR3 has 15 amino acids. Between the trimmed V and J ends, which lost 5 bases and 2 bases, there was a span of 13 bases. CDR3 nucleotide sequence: TGTGCCAGCAGTCAATCGGGCCTAACCAAAAACATTCAGTACTTC. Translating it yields CASSQSGLTKNIQYF.

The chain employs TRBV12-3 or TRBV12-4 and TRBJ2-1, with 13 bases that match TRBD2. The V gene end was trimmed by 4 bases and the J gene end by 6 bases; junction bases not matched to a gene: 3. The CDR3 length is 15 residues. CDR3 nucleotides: TGTGCCAGCAGTTCCACTAGCGGGAGGGGCAATGAGCAGTTCTTC. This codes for CASSSTSGRGNEQFF.

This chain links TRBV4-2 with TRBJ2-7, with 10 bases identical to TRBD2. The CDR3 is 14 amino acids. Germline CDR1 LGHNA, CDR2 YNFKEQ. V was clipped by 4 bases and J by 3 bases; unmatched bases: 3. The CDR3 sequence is CASSRTSGDYEQYF. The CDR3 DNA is TGTGCCAGCAGCCGCACTAGCGGGGACTACGAGCAGTACTTC.

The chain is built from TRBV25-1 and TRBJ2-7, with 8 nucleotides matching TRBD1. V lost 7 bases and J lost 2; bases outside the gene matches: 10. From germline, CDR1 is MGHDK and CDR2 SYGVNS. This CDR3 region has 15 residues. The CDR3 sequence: CASNPPGTGTYEQYF. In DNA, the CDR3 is TGTGCCAGCAATCCACCGGGGACAGGAACCTACGAGCAGTACTTC.

In DNA form, the CDR3 reads TGCAGCGTTCGGCGGGAGGGCCCAGATACGCAGTATTTT. Its translation is CSVRREGPDTQYF. V and J are TRBV29-1 and TRBJ2-3, with TRBD2 identical over 9 bases. The V gene's germline CDR1 is SQVTM and CDR2 ANQGSEA. V lost 5 bases, J lost 4 bases, and 4 bases stayed unmatched. This CDR3 is 13 amino acids long.

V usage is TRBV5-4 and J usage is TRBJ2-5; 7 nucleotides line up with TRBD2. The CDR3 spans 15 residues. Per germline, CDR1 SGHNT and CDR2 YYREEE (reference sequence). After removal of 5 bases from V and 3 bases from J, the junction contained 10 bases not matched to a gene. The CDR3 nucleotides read TGTGCCAGCAGTCCCGGGACTAACCGAGAAGAGACCCAGTACTTC. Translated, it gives CASSPGTNREETQYF.

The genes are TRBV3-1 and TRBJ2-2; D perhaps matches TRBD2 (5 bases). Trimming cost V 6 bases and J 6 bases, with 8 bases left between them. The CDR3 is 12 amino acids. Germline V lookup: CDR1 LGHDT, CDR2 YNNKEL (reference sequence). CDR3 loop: CASSRLSGELFF. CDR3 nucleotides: TGTGCCAGCAGTCGACTATCCGGGGAGCTGTTTTTT.